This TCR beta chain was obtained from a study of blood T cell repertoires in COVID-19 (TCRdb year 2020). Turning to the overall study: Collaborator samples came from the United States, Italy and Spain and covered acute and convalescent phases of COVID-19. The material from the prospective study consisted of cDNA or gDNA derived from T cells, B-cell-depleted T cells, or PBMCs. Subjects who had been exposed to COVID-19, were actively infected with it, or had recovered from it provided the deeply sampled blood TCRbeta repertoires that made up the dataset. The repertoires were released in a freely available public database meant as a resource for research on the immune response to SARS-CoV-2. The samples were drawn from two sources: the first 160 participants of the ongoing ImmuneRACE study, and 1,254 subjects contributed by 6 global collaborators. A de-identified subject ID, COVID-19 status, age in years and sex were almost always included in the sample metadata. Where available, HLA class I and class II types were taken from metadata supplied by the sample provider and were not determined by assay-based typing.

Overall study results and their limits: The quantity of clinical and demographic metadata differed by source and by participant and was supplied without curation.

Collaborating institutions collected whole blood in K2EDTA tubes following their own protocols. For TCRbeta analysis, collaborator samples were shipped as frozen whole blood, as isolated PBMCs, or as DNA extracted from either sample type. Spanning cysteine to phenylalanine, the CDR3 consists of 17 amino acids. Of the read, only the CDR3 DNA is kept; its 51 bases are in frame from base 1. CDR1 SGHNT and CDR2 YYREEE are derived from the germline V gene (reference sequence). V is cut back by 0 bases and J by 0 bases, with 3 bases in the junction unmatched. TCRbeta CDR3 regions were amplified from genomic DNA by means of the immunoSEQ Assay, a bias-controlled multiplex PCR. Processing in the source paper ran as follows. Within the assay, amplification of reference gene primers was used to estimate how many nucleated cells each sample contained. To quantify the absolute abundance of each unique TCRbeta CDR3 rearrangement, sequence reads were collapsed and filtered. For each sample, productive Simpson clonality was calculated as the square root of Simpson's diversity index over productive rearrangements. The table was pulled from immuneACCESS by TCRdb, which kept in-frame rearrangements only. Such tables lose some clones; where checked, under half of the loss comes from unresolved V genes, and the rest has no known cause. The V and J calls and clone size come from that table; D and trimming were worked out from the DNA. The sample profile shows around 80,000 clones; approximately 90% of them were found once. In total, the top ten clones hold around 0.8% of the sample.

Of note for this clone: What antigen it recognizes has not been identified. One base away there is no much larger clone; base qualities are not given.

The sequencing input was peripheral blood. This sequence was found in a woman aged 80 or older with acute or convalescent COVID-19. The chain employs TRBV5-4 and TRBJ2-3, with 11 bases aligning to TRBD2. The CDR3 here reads CASSLAGTSGSTDTQYF. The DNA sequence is TGTGCCAGCAGCTTGGCCGGGACTAGCGGTAGCACAGATACGCAGTATTTT.